The 13 T cell receptor beta chains reported below all come from one sample, sequenced in a study of blood T cell repertoires in COVID-19. TCRdb's table, derived via immunoSEQ multiplex PCR, lists solely in-frame clones and lacks some. The sample has tens of thousands of clones, roughly 80% seen once; the top ten hold around 3.3%. Specimen: peripheral blood. The source is a man aged 50-59 years with acute or convalescent COVID-19.

The rearrangement joins TRBV7-3 to TRBJ2-1; D is undetermined. This CDR3 region has 17 residues. Germline V CDR1 and CDR2: SGHTA, FQGTGA. V was clipped by 0 bases and J by 0 bases, with 12 bases between them. The CDR3 DNA reads TGTGCCAGCAGCTTAACCGCGCGGCAGAGCTCCTACAATGAGCAGTTCTTC. Translated: CASSLTARQSSYNEQFF. The variable domain in full, completed from reference TRBV7-3 and TRBJ2-1, reads GAGVSQTPSNKVTEKGKYVELRCDPISGHTALYWYRQSLGQGPEFLIYFQGTGAADDSGLPNDRFFAVRPEGSVSTLKIQRTERGDSAVYLCASSLTARQSSYNEQFFGPGTRLTVL.

This clone is a singleton in its sample. The V gene is TRBV12-5, the J gene TRBJ2-7, with D perhaps matching TRBD1 (5 bases). Germline lookup yields CDR1 LGHNT and CDR2 FRNRAP. There are 11 residues in the CDR3. V gave up 8 bases and J gave up 3 bases, with 8 bases separating them. The chain's CDR3 is CASSTDYEQYF. CDR3 coding DNA: TGTGCTAGTTCGACAGACTACGAGCAGTACTTC.

The V gene is TRBV11-1, the J gene TRBJ2-7; D not resolved. CDR1 and CDR2 (germline): SGHAT, FQDESV (reference sequence). The CDR3 loop spans 14 amino acids. Trimming took 5 bases from V and 0 from J, leaving 11 bases between them. The CDR3 is CASSPKLLSYEQYF. CDR3 in DNA: TGTGCCAGCAGCCCTAAGCTCCTCTCCTACGAGCAGTACTTC. The full variable domain, in which reference TRBV11-1 and TRBJ2-7 provide the parts outside the CDR3, is EAEVAQSPRYKITEKSQAVAFWCDPISGHATLYWYRQILGQGPELLVQFQDESVVDDSQLPKDRFSAERLKGVDSTLKIQPAELGDSAMYLCASSPKLLSYEQYFGPGTRLTVT.

This chain joins TRBV6-6 and TRBJ1-3, with TRBD1 matching over 9 bases. Germline loops: CDR1 MNHNY, CDR2 SVGAGI (reference sequence). Trimming cost V 7 bases and J 1 base; bases outside gene matches: 8. The CDR3 totals 16 residues. The CDR3 DNA reads as TGTGCCAGCACGGGCCTCGACAGGGGGTCTGGAAACACCATATATTTT. This encodes CASTGLDRGSGNTIYF.

The V and J genes are TRBV4-1 and TRBJ1-5; D remains ambiguous. The CDR3 covers 15 residues. The V end was cut by 4 bases, the J end by 1 base, with 11 bases between. Per germline, CDR1 MGHRA and CDR2 YSYEKL. The CDR3 region is CASSPGPWSNQPQHF. In nucleotides, the CDR3 is TGCGCCAGCAGCCCCGGTCCGTGGAGCAATCAGCCCCAGCATTTT.

The CDR3 protein is CASSPRQAGPYGYTF. Written as DNA, the CDR3 is TGTGCCAGCAGCCCCCGGCAAGCGGGGCCGTATGGCTACACCTTC. This chain uses TRBV7-8 with TRBJ1-2, with D possibly TRBD1 on 5 matching bases. This CDR3 region has 15 residues. V was trimmed by 5 bases and J by 5 bases, leaving 18 bases between them. In germline, CDR1 is SGHVS, CDR2 FQNEAQ.

The chain couples TRBV5-4 to TRBJ1-1; a weak D match, TRBD1 (6 bases). Germline CDR1 SGHNT, CDR2 YYREEE (reference sequence). This CDR3 is 13 amino acids long. V lost 6 bases and J 5 bases, leaving 14 bases between the germline ends. The CDR3 here is CASTRQEWTEAFF. In DNA, the CDR3 is TGTGCCAGCACGAGACAGGAATGGACTGAAGCTTTCTTT.

V is TRBV6-4 and J is TRBJ1-4; 7 bases align to TRBD1. Trimming took 4 bases from V and 8 from J; bases not matched to a gene: 13. CDR1 and CDR2 (germline): MRHNA, SNTAGT. The CDR3 consists of 16 residues. This CDR3 is CASSGRGEGGEEKLFF. The CDR3 DNA reads as TGTGCCAGCAGTGGCCGAGGGGAAGGGGGCGAGGAAAAACTGTTTTTT.

The chain carries TRBV20-1 and TRBJ2-7; 11 bases line up with TRBD2. This CDR3 comprises 14 residues. J lost 4 bases, V lost 3 bases, and 5 bases had no gene match. CDR1 and CDR2 from the germline V gene are DFQATT and SNEGSKA (reference sequence). CDR3: CSASAGTSGYEQYF. CDR3 DNA: TGCAGTGCTAGTGCCGGGACTAGCGGATACGAGCAGTACTTC.

This chain uses TRBV6-1 with TRBJ1-1; D is unresolved. Germline V lookup: CDR1 MNHNS, CDR2 SASEGT. The V end was cut by 2 bases, the J end by 0 bases, with 4 bases between. The CDR3 totals 13 residues. The CDR3 DNA reads TGTGCCAGCAGTGAACATTTGAACACTGAAGCTTTCTTT. It yields the protein CASSEHLNTEAFF.

This rearrangement joins TRBV2 to TRBJ2-3, with TRBD1 identical over 8 bases. The V gene's germline CDR1 is SNHLY and CDR2 FYNNEI. J lost 3 bases, V lost 7 bases, and 6 bases had no gene match. The CDR3 consists of 14 residues. CDR3 amino acids: CASNPGGATDTQYF. Here the CDR3 DNA reads TGTGCCAGCAACCCAGGGGGCGCGACAGATACGCAGTATTTT.

The chain couples TRBV6-5 to TRBJ1-2; 12 bases map to TRBD1. V lost 0 bases and J lost 6; bases outside the gene matches: 2. Germline V CDR1 and CDR2: MNHEY, SVGAGI. The CDR3 is made up of 15 amino acids. CDR3 sequence (DNA): TGTGCCAGCAGTTACTCGGGGACAGGGGGCGATGGCTACACCTTC. Protein sequence: CASSYSGTGGDGYTF.

This chain links TRBV7-3 with TRBJ2-2; 7 bases are shared with TRBD2. CDR1 and CDR2 (germline): SGHTA, FQGTGA. The CDR3 spans 14 residues. J was trimmed by 5 bases and V by 5 bases; bases with no gene match: 5. As DNA, the CDR3 is TGTGCCAGCAGCCCTGGGAGGGAGACCGGGGAGCTGTTTTTT. As protein: CASSPGRETGELFF.